Listed below are T cell receptor beta chains from one sample, sequenced in a study of cytomegalovirus exposure and HLA in healthy donors. TCRdb's copy holds only in-frame clones and misses some; the assay was immunoSEQ multiplex PCR. The sample comprises about 95,000 clones, over 70% of which are singletons, and around 8% rests with the top ten. Sequenced: PBMCs. These receptors were taken from a man between 60 and 75 years old in good health and CMV-seronegative. The CDR3 runs from the conserved cysteine through the conserved F or W. The order of the fields is D gene, clone size, J gene, V gene, CDR3 length, CDR3 protein, CDR3 DNA. D genes are given only for firm matches. For some rows the clone size is stated as once, few or many, or as a class when expanded; others skip it.

TRBD1 | . | TRBJ1-5 | TRBV28 | 14 | CASILQGGNQPQHF | TGTGCCAGCATTTTGCAGGGGGGTAATCAGCCCCAGCATTTT
TRBD1 | once | TRBJ2-7 | TRBV7-8 | 15 | CASSTTDRGWYEQYF | TGTGCCAGCAGCACGACGGACAGGGGGTGGTACGAGCAGTACTTC
. | once | TRBJ2-7 | TRBV13 | 15 | CASSSAGMSSYEQYF | TGTGCCAGCAGCTCAGCGGGTATGTCTTCCTACGAGCAGTACTTC
. | . | TRBJ2-5 | TRBV5-8 | 14 | CASSPRTAQETQYF | TGTGCCAGCAGCCCGAGGACAGCCCAAGAGACCCAGTACTTC
TRBD1 | . | TRBJ2-2 | TRBV27 | 15 | CASSPRTGSTGELFF | TGTGCCAGCAGTCCCCGGACAGGGTCCACCGGGGAGCTGTTTTTT
TRBD2 | . | TRBJ2-7 | TRBV27 | 14 | CASALAGRENEQYF | TGTGCCAGTGCCCTAGCGGGACGAGAAAACGAGCAGTACTTC
. | . | TRBJ1-2 | TRBV30 | 12 | CAWSAEDYGYTF | TGTGCCTGGAGTGCCGAGGACTATGGCTACACCTTC
TRBD2 | once | TRBJ2-7 | TRBV5-4 | 15 | CASRQGLADSYEQYF | TGTGCCAGCAGGCAGGGACTAGCGGACTCCTACGAGCAGTACTTC
. | . | TRBJ2-3 | TRBV29-1 | 13 | CSVDSALRDTQYF | TGCAGCGTCGACAGCGCGCTTAGAGATACGCAGTATTTT
TRBD2 | . | TRBJ2-3 | TRBV10-3 | 13 | CATAQRGGNTQYF | TGTGCCACCGCCCAGCGGGGGGGCAATACGCAGTATTTT
. | few | TRBJ1-1 | TRBV28 | 15 | CASSLSHRTNTEAFF | TGTGCCAGCAGTTTAAGTCACAGGACGAACACTGAAGCTTTCTTT
. | . | TRBJ1-1 | TRBV27 | 13 | CASRSIDRSEAFF | TGTGCCAGCAGATCTATTGACAGGTCTGAAGCTTTCTTT
. | once | TRBJ1-5 | TRBV19 | 15 | CASRGAGQSNQPQHF | TGTGCCAGTAGGGGGGCAGGGCAAAGCAATCAGCCCCAGCATTTT
. | . | TRBJ1-2 | TRBV28 | 13 | CASSLGQNYGYTF | TGTGCCAGCAGTTTAGGGCAGAACTATGGCTACACCTTC
. | . | TRBJ1-4 | TRBV7-2 | 15 | CASSSDRFSTEKLFF | TGTGCCAGCAGCTCCGACAGGTTTTCAACTGAAAAACTGTTTTTT
TRBD1 | . | TRBJ2-7 | TRBV6-1 | 13 | CASRGQGSYEQYF | TGTGCCAGCAGGGGACAGGGAAGCTACGAGCAGTACTTC
TRBD2 | few | TRBJ2-5 | TRBV7-2 | 14 | CASSLGGALETQYF | TGTGCCAGCAGCCTCGGGGGGGCCCTGGAGACCCAGTACTTC
. | . | TRBJ2-2 | TRBV29-1 | 14 | CSVMQGLGTGELFF | TGCAGCGTGATGCAGGGATTAGGGACCGGGGAGCTGTTTTTT
. | . | TRBJ2-7 | TRBV7-8 | 13 | CASSATGERSQYF | TGTGCCAGCAGCGCGACGGGGGAACGGTCGCAGTACTTC
. | . | TRBJ2-3 | TRBV5-6 | 17 | CASSATGTRQASDTQYF | TGTGCCAGCAGCGCCACCGGTACCCGCCAGGCGTCAGATACGCAGTATTTT
TRBD1 | few | TRBJ1-5 | TRBV7-8 | 16 | CASSPGTVLRDQPQHF | TGTGCCAGCAGCCCCGGGACAGTTTTAAGGGATCAGCCCCAGCATTTT
TRBD1 | . | TRBJ2-7 | TRBV5-4 | 14 | CASSLPGGVYEQYF | TGTGCCAGCAGCTTACCAGGGGGCGTCTACGAGCAGTACTTC
TRBD2 | . | TRBJ2-3 | TRBV29-1 | 15 | CSVGPAGVGTDTQYF | TGCAGCGTTGGTCCAGCGGGAGTTGGAACAGATACGCAGTATTTT
. | . | TRBJ1-6 | TRBV19 | 15 | CASSIHRDLNSPLHF | TGTGCCAGTAGTATCCATCGGGATCTTAATTCACCCCTCCACTTT
. | . | TRBJ1-1 | TRBV7-2 | 15 | CASSAYATANTEAFF | TGTGCCAGCAGCGCCTACGCGACAGCGAACACTGAAGCTTTCTTT
. | . | TRBJ2-3 | TRBV7-9 | 15 | CASSFGLPPTDTQYF | TGTGCCAGCAGCTTTGGCCTGCCGCCCACAGATACGCAGTATTTT
TRBD2 | medium-sized | TRBJ2-7 | TRBV19 | 14 | CASSLKPGEGEQYF | TGTGCCAGTAGTCTCAAACCGGGGGAGGGAGAGCAGTACTTC
TRBD1 | . | TRBJ2-5 | TRBV2 | 14 | CASRDRRYQETQYF | TGTGCCAGCAGGGACAGGAGGTACCAAGAGACCCAGTACTTC
TRBD1 | few | TRBJ2-7 | TRBV10-1 | 16 | CASSYLRDRGLYEQYF | TGCGCCAGCAGTTACCTCCGGGACAGGGGCCTCTACGAGCAGTACTTC
TRBD2 | . | TRBJ2-4 | TRBV5-1 | 14 | CASSLAAGRDIQYF | TGCGCCAGCAGCTTGGCCGCAGGGAGGGACATTCAGTACTTC